What follows describes a single T cell receptor (beta chain). The data belong to a study of shared clonotypes between healthy human individuals. Germline CDR1 SGHRS, CDR2 YFSETQ. The CDR3 spans 14 residues. Trimming cost V 0 bases and J 5 bases, with 11 bases left between them. This table comes from immunoSEQ multiplex PCR, and its TCRdb copy is limited to in-frame clones, with some not included. Here the sample spans roughly 1,600,000 clones, 97% to 99% being singletons. The rearrangement joins TRBV5-1 to TRBJ1-1; the D is unclear. The receptor's source is a young man in good health. Sequences were obtained from naive CD4+ T cells sorted from blood. The subset was: CD45RA+ positively selected. Here the CDR3 reads CASSLGHKETEAFF. DNA for the CDR3: TGCGCCAGCAGCTTGGGACACAAGGAGACTGAAGCTTTCTTT.